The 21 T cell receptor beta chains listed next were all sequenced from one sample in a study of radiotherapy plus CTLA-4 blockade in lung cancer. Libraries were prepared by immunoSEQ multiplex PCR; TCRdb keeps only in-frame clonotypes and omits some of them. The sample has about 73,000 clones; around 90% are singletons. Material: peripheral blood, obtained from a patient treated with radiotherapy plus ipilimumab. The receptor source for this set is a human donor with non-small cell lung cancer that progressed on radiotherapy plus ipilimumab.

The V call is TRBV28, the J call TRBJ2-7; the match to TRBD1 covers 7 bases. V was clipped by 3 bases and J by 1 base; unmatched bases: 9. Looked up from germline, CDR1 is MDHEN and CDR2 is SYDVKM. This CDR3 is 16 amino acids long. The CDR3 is CASSFARRQGSYEQYF. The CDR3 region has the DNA TGTGCCAGCAGTTTCGCCCGGCGACAGGGATCCTACGAGCAGTACTTC.

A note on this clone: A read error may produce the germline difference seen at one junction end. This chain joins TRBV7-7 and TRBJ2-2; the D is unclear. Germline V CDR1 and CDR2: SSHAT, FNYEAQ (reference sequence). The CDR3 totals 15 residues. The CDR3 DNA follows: TGTGCTAGCAGCCCGACCGCTCGTGTAACCGGGGAGCTGTTTTTT. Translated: CASSPTARVTGELFF.

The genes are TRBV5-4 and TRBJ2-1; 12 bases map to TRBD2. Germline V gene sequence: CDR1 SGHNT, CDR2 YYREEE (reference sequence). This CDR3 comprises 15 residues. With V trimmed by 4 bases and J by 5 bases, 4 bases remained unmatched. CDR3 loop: CASSVTSGRDNEQFF. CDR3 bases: TGTGCCAGCAGCGTGACTAGCGGGAGAGACAATGAGCAGTTCTTC.

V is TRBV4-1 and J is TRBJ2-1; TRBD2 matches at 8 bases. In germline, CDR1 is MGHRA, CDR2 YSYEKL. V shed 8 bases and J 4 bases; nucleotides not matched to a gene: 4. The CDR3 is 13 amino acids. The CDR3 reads CASRGLDYNEQFF. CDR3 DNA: TGCGCCAGCCGGGGACTAGATTACAATGAGCAGTTCTTC.

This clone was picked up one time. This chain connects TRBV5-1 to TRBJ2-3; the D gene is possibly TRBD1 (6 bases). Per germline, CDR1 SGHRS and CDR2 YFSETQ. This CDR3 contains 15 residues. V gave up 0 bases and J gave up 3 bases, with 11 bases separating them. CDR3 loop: CASSLGQGKTDTQYF. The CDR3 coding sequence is TGCGCCAGCAGCTTGGGCCAGGGGAAGACAGATACGCAGTATTTT. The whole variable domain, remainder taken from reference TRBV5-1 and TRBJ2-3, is KAGVTQTPRYLIKTRGQQVTLSCSPISGHRSVSWYQQTPGQGLQFLFEYFSETQRNKGNFPGRFSGRQFSNSRSEMNVSTLELGDSALYLCASSLGQGKTDTQYFGPGTRLTVL.

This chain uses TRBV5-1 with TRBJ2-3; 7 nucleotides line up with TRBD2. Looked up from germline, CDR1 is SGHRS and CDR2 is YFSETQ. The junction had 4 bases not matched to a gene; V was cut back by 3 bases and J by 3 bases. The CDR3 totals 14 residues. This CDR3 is CASSSGLGTDTQYF. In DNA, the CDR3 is TGCGCCAGCAGCTCCGGACTAGGGACAGATACGCAGTATTTT.

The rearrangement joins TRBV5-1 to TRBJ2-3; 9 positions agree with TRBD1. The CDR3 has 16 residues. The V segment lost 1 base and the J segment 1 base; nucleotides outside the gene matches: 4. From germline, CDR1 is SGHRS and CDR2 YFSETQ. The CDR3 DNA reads TGCGCCAGCAGCTTGCGGGGACAGGGTGGCACAGATACGCAGTATTTT. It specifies CASSLRGQGGTDTQYF. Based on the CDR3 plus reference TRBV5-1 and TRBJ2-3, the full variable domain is KAGVTQTPRYLIKTRGQQVTLSCSPISGHRSVSWYQQTPGQGLQFLFEYFSETQRNKGNFPGRFSGRQFSNSRSEMNVSTLELGDSALYLCASSLRGQGGTDTQYFGPGTRLTVL.

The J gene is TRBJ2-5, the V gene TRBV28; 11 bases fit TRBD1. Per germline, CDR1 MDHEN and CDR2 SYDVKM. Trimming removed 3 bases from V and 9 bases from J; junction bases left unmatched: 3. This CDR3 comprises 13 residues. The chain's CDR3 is CASSLLGQGAQYF. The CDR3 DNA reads TGTGCCAGCAGTTTGTTGGGACAGGGGGCCCAGTACTTC.

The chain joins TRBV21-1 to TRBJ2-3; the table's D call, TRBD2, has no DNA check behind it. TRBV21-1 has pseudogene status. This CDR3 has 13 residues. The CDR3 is CASSIPVRDTQYF. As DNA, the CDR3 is TGTGCCAGCTCAATTCCCGTGCGAGATACGCAGTATTTT.

CDR3 sequence (DNA): TGTGCCAGCAGCCAACTCGCCGGGAGCTACAATGAGCAGTTCTTC. This translates into CASSQLAGSYNEQFF. The chain joins TRBV6-6 to TRBJ2-1, with D possibly matching TRBD2 (6 bases). Per the germline V gene, CDR1 is MNHNY and CDR2 is SVGAGI (reference sequence). The CDR3 contains 15 residues. V lost 6 bases to trimming and J lost 3 bases, with 15 bases between them.

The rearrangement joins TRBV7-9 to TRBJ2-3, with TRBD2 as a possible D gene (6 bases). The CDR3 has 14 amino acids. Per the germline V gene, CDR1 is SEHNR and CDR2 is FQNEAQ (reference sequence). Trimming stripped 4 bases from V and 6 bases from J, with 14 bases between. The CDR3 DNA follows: TGTGCCAGCAGCTCAAGGGACTTCTGGGATACGCAGTATTTT. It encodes CASSSRDFWDTQYF.

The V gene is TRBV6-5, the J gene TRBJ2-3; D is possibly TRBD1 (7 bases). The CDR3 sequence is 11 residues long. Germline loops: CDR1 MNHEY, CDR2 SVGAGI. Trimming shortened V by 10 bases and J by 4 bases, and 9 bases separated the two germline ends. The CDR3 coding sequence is TGTGCCACAGGGGGGCCAGATACGCAGTATTTT. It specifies CATGGPDTQYF.

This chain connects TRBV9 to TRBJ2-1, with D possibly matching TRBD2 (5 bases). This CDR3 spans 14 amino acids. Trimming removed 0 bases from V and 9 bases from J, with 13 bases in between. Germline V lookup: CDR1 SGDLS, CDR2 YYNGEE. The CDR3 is CASSVALRAPEQFF. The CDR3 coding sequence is TGTGCCAGCAGCGTAGCTTTGCGGGCTCCTGAGCAGTTCTTC.

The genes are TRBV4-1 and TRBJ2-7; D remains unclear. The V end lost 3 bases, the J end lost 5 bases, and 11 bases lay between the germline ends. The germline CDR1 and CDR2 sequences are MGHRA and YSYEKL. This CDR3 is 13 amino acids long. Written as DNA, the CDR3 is TGCGCCAGCAGCCAGGTTCTATATGACGAGCAGTACGTC. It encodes CASSQVLYDEQYV.

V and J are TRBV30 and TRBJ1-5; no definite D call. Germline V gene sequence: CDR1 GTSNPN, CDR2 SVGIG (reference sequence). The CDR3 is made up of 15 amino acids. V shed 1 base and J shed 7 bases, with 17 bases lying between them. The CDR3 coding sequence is TGTGCCTGGAGTGCGGGTGGTGGGGTAAGCCAGCCCCAGCATTTT. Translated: CAWSAGGGVSQPQHF.

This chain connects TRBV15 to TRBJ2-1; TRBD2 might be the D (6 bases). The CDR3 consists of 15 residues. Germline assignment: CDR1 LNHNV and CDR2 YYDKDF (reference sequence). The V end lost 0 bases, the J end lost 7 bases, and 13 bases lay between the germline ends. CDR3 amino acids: CATSRDRRGLNEQFF. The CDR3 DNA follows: TGTGCCACCAGCAGAGATCGTCGGGGGTTGAATGAGCAGTTCTTC.

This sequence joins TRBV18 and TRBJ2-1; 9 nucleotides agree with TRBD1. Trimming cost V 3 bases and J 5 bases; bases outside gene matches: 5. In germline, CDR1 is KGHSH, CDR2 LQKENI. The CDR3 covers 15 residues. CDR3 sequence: CASSPRQGVNNEQFF. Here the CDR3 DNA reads TGTGCCAGCTCACCTAGACAGGGGGTAAACAATGAGCAGTTCTTC.

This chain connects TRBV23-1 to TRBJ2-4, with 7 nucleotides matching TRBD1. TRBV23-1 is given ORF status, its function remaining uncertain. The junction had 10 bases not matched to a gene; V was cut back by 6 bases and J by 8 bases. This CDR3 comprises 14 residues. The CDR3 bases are TGCGCCAGCAGCCAGATTGTGACAGGGCACATTCAGTACTTC. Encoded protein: CASSQIVTGHIQYF.

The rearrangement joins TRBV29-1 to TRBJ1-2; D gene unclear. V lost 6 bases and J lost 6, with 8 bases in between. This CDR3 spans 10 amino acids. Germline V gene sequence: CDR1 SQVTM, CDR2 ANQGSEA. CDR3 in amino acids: CSVDRDGYTF. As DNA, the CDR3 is TGCAGCGTGGACCGGGATGGCTACACCTTC.

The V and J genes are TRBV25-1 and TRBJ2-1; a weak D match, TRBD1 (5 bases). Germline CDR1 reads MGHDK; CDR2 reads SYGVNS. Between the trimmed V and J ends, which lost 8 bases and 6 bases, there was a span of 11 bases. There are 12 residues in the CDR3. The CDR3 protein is CASGGQVNEQFF. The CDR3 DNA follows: TGTGCCAGCGGCGGACAAGTCAATGAGCAGTTCTTC.

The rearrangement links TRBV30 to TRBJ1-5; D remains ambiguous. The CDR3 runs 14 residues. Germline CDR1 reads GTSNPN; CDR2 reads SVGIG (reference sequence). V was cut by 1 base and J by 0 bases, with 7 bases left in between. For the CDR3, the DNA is TGTGCCTGGAGTGGTGGCTATAGCAATCAGCCCCAGCATTTT. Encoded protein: CAWSGGYSNQPQHF.